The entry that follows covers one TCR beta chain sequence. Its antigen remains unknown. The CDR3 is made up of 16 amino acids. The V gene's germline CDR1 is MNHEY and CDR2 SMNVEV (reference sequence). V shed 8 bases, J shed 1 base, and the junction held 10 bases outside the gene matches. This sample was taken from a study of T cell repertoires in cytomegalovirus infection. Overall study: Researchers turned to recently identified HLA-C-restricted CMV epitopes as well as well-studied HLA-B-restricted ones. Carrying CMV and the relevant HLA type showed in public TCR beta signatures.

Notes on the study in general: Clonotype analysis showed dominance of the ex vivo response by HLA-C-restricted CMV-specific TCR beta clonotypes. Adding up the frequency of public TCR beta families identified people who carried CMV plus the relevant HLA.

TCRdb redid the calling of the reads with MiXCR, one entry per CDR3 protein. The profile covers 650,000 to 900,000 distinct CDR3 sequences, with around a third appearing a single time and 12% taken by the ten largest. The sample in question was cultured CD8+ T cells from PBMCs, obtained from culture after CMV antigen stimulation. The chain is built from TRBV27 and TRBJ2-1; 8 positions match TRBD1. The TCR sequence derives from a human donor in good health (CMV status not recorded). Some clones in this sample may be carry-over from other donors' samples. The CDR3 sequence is CASAPLQGVSYNEQFF. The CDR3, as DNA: TGTGCCAGCGCCCCGCTACAGGGGGTTTCCTACAATGAGCAGTTCTTC.